These T cell receptor beta chains were read from a single sample in a study of T cells in Graves' hyperthyroidism and ophthalmopathy. TCRdb re-derived calls from the multiplex PCR reads in MiXCR, one entry per CDR3 protein. The table lists fewer than 550,000 distinct CDR3 sequences, approximately 14% of them singletons, with almost 8% in the top ten. Sequencing used blood. The receptors were sampled from a woman under 30 with Graves' hyperthyroidism. The CDR3 runs from the conserved cysteine through the conserved F or W. Each record gives: V gene, J gene, CDR3 protein.

V gene: TRBV20-1; J gene: TRBJ2-1; CDR3 protein: CSASGLAGGLPNEQFF
V gene: TRBV20-1; J gene: TRBJ2-2; CDR3 protein: CSARAQGRSTGELFF
V gene: TRBV9; J gene: TRBJ2-2; CDR3 protein: CASSVDASWGGELFF
V gene: TRBV27; J gene: TRBJ2-7; CDR3 protein: CASSRKQGTFYEQYF
V gene: TRBV7-8; J gene: TRBJ2-5; CDR3 protein: CASSHEWGETQYF
V gene: TRBV25-1; J gene: TRBJ1-1; CDR3 protein: CASSERGPNTEAFF
V gene: TRBV5-8; J gene: TRBJ2-5; CDR3 protein: CASSFGQGIEETQYF
V gene: TRBV9; J gene: TRBJ2-7; CDR3 protein: CASSVGGRGNDEQYF
V gene: TRBV5-1; J gene: TRBJ2-7; CDR3 protein: CASSLQGNRYEQYF
V gene: TRBV2; J gene: TRBJ2-1; CDR3 protein: CASRAGRNNEQFF
V gene: TRBV6-1; J gene: TRBJ1-2; CDR3 protein: CASSGVDGYTF
V gene: TRBV9; J gene: TRBJ1-2; CDR3 protein: CASSVASTGEGGYTF
V gene: TRBV20-1; J gene: TRBJ2-4; CDR3 protein: CSAPPHYDKNIQYF
V gene: TRBV9; J gene: TRBJ2-6; CDR3 protein: CASSVVGLPSGANVLTF